This TCR beta chain was sequenced during a study of T cells expressing NK-cell markers. Study summary: Sorted CD3+CD56-NKG2C+, CD3+CD56+NKG2C+ and CD3+CD56+NKG2C- T cells supplied the TCR beta repertoires. Study-wide findings and caveats: NKG2C+ dominant clonotype frequencies in 5 or 6 donors were roughly 1.0-7.0% of CD8+ T cells.

Details on this clonotype: Its antigen is currently unknown.

The CDR3 consists of 13 residues. Per the germline V gene, CDR1 is SGHDT and CDR2 is YYEEEE. cDNA encoding TCR beta was synthesized via 5'RACE template switching incorporating UMIs. Using the 5' RACE reads, TCRdb records one entry per CDR3 protein without DNA. This table lists about 460,000 distinct CDR3 sequences. The chain employs TRBV5-6 and TRBJ2-1; lacking DNA, the TRBD2 call made by TCRdb goes unchecked. What was sequenced was blood T cells: a sorted CD56 or NKG2C T cell subset, CD4+ or CD8+ T cells, or bulk PBMC T cells (not recorded which). The TCR comes from a woman between 45 and 60 years old in good health. This CDR3 reads CASSYVAGNEQFF.